The rows below give T cell receptor beta chains drawn from one sample of a study of blood T cell repertoires in COVID-19. Sequenced by immunoSEQ multiplex PCR; TCRdb stores in-frame clones only, minus some. Among 150,000 to 200,000 clones listed, around 80% were seen once. The sample consisted of PBMCs or T cells enriched from blood (not recorded which). These receptor sequences come from a woman between 55 and 75 years old who had recovered from COVID-19. The CDR3 runs from the conserved cysteine through the conserved F or W. A D gene is named only where the DNA matches it firmly. A row's size may be missing; if present it is once, few, many or a size class.

V gene,CDR3 length,D gene,clone size,J gene,CDR3 protein,CDR3 DNA
TRBV9,17,TRBD2,-,TRBJ2-5,CASSVEASGGPRETQYF,TGTGCCAGCAGCGTAGAGGCTAGCGGGGGGCCACGGGAGACCCAGTACTTC
TRBV5-6,12,-,-,TRBJ1-2,CASSNRVGGYTF,TGTGCCAGCAGCAACCGAGTGGGCGGCTACACCTTC
TRBV19,15,-,-,TRBJ1-5,CASDNPRQLFQPQHF,TGTGCCAGTGATAACCCGAGACAGCTCTTTCAGCCCCAGCATTTT
TRBV11-2,16,TRBD2,-,TRBJ2-7,CASSLAVLAGALVQYF,TGTGCCAGCAGCTTAGCCGTTCTAGCGGGGGCTTTAGTGCAGTACTTC
TRBV19,14,TRBD1,-,TRBJ2-5,CASKPGGPRETQYF,TGTGCCAGTAAGCCAGGGGGCCCGCGTGAGACCCAGTACTTC
TRBV10-2,14,-,-,TRBJ2-5,CASSLLATQETQYF,TGCGCCAGCAGCTTACTAGCAACTCAAGAGACCCAGTACTTC
TRBV7-3,14,TRBD1,-,TRBJ2-7,CASSSGTGTYEQYF,TGTGCCAGCAGCTCCGGGACAGGGACCTACGAGCAGTACTTC
TRBV10-3,15,-,-,TRBJ1-4,CAISESSRVEEKLFF,TGTGCCATCAGTGAGTCGAGCCGGGTTGAGGAAAAACTGTTTTTT
TRBV19,12,-,-,TRBJ1-1,CASSYSNTEAFF,TGTGCCAGTAGTTACAGTAACACTGAAGCTTTCTTT
TRBV12-5,15,-,-,TRBJ2-1,CASGPPGRADNEQFF,TGTGCTAGTGGTCCACCCGGGCGGGCGGACAATGAGCAGTTCTTC
TRBV6-5,14,-,-,TRBJ2-5,CASSPIPGLETQYF,TGTGCCAGCAGTCCTATACCAGGACTAGAGACCCAGTACTTC
TRBV19,15,TRBD2,-,TRBJ2-7,CASSRTSGGDYEQYF,TGTGCCAGTAGCCGGACTAGCGGGGGGGATTACGAGCAGTACTTC
TRBV7-8,14,TRBD1,-,TRBJ1-1,CASSPDRVLTEAFF,TGTGCCAGCAGTCCGGACAGGGTTTTGACTGAAGCTTTCTTT
TRBV27,15,-,-,TRBJ1-1,CASSLFSRQNTEAFF,TGTGCCAGCAGTTTGTTTTCCAGGCAGAACACTGAAGCTTTCTTT
TRBV12-3/TRBV12-4,13,-,-,TRBJ1-2,CASSFNQFYGYTF,TGTGCCAGCAGTTTTAACCAGTTCTATGGCTACACCTTC
TRBV12-5,15,-,once,TRBJ2-3,CASGLGGASTDTQYF,TGTGCTAGTGGTTTGGGCGGGGCCAGCACAGATACGCAGTATTTT
TRBV2,14,-,-,TRBJ2-3,CASSETVGADTQYF,TGTGCCAGCAGTGAAACGGTCGGAGCCGATACGCAGTATTTT
TRBV21-1,16,-,few,TRBJ1-2,CASSKVGDRGAYGYTF,TGTGCCAGCAGCAAAGTTGGGGACAGGGGAGCCTATGGCTACACCTTC
TRBV5-1,16,TRBD2,-,TRBJ2-1,CASSLRLAGQAIEQFF,TGCGCCAGCAGCCTAAGACTAGCGGGGCAAGCTATCGAGCAGTTCTTC
TRBV19,13,-,-,TRBJ2-7,CASSETGPYEQYF,TGTGCCAGTAGTGAGACAGGTCCCTACGAGCAGTACTTC
TRBV6-5,13,TRBD1,-,TRBJ1-4,CASSPGGNEKLFF,TGTGCCAGCAGCCCAGGGGGAAATGAAAAACTGTTTTTT
TRBV19,13,TRBD2,-,TRBJ2-5,CASSAGTKETQYF,TGTGCCAGTAGTGCCGGGACTAAAGAGACCCAGTACTTC
TRBV5-1,15,-,-,TRBJ1-1,CASTLDGARGPGAFF,TGCGCCAGCACCCTTGATGGAGCTCGTGGCCCTGGCGCTTTCTTT
TRBV25-1,17,-,-,TRBJ2-7,CASTGSRGGGILGEQYF,TGTGCCAGCACGGGGAGTCGAGGGGGCGGGATTTTGGGAGAGCAGTACTTC
TRBV5-1,13,-,many,TRBJ1-2,CASSFEGDYGYTF,TGCGCCAGCAGCTTCGAGGGGGACTATGGCTACACCTTC
TRBV11-2,13,TRBD2,-,TRBJ2-5,CASSTTSSETQYF,TGTGCCAGCAGCACGACTAGCTCAGAGACCCAGTACTTC
TRBV5-8,12,-,few,TRBJ1-6,CASSLAYSPLHF,TGTGCCAGCAGCTTGGCGTATTCACCCCTCCACTTT
TRBV27,17,-,-,TRBJ2-2,CASSSYPLPPNTGELFF,TGTGCCAGCAGTTCCTACCCACTCCCACCGAACACCGGGGAGCTGTTTTTT
TRBV2,13,-,few,TRBJ2-7,CASSETGSYEQYF,TGTGCCAGCAGTGAAACGGGATCCTACGAGCAGTACTTC
TRBV10-1,15,-,-,TRBJ2-2,CASSAGQGGVGELFF,TGCGCCAGCAGTGCCGGGCAGGGAGGAGTCGGGGAGCTGTTTTTT
TRBV5-1,18,TRBD1,-,TRBJ1-4,CASSLVQGAIPTNEKLFF,TGCGCCAGCAGCTTGGTACAGGGGGCAATCCCAACTAATGAAAAACTGTTTTTT
TRBV4-2,15,-,-,TRBJ1-6,CASSQDGGDNSPLHF,TGTGCCAGCAGCCAAGACGGCGGGGATAATTCACCCCTCCACTTT
TRBV2,18,TRBD1,few,TRBJ2-7,CASSDARDRVFSSYEQYF,TGTGCCAGCAGTGACGCCCGGGACAGGGTTTTTAGCTCCTACGAGCAGTACTTC
TRBV5-1,15,-,-,TRBJ2-2,CASSLASGSTGELFF,TGCGCCAGCAGCTTGGCTTCAGGATCCACCGGGGAGCTGTTTTTT
TRBV19,15,TRBD1,-,TRBJ1-1,CASSTLGTGGTEAFF,TGTGCCAGTAGTACCTTAGGGACAGGGGGCACTGAAGCTTTCTTT
TRBV5-5,16,TRBD1,-,TRBJ2-7,CASSRSGTDNSYEQYF,TGTGCCAGCAGCAGATCCGGGACAGATAACTCCTACGAGCAGTACTTC
TRBV24-1,12,-,-,TRBJ1-5,CATSRGGQPQHF,TGTGCCACCAGCCGGGGGGGTCAGCCCCAGCATTTT
TRBV5-1,14,TRBD1,-,TRBJ2-5,CASSLTQGAKTQYF,TGCGCCAGCAGCTTGACCCAGGGGGCCAAGACCCAGTACTTC
TRBV6-5,15,TRBD2,-,TRBJ2-1,CASSRRSGGLNEQFF,TGTGCCAGCAGTCGACGTAGCGGGGGGCTTAATGAGCAGTTCTTC
TRBV24-1,14,-,-,TRBJ2-3,CATSDARGADTQYF,TGTGCCACCAGTGACGCCAGGGGGGCAGATACGCAGTATTTT
TRBV7-6,11,-,once,TRBJ2-5,CASSSPGAQYF,TGTGCCAGCAGCTCCCCCGGGGCCCAGTACTTC
TRBV7-8,17,TRBD1,-,TRBJ2-7,CASSLVGQGAGAHEQYF,TGTGCCAGCAGCTTAGTGGGACAGGGGGCGGGGGCTCACGAGCAGTACTTC